A selection of T cell receptor beta chains follows, all from one sample in a study of blood T cell repertoires in COVID-19. Sequenced by immunoSEQ multiplex PCR; TCRdb stores in-frame clones only, minus some. The sample holds roughly 410,000 clones, approximately 89% seen once. Sample: peripheral blood. These TCRs come from a woman aged 60-75 years with COVID-19, enrolled during active disease. The CDR3 runs from the conserved cysteine through the conserved F or W. D genes are given only for firm matches. For some rows the clone size is stated as once, few or many, or as a class when expanded; others skip it.

clone size: -
D gene: -
V gene: TRBV6-5
J gene: TRBJ1-1
CDR3 DNA: TGTGCCAGCAGTTCCCATCAGGGAACGAACACTGAAGCTTTCTTT
CDR3 protein: CASSSHQGTNTEAFF

clone size: -
D gene: TRBD2
V gene: TRBV7-9
J gene: TRBJ2-7
CDR3 DNA: TGTGCCAGCAGCTTTAGCGGGGGGGTACCCTACGAGCAGTACTTC
CDR3 protein: CASSFSGGVPYEQYF

clone size: -
D gene: -
V gene: TRBV23-1
J gene: TRBJ2-1
CDR3 DNA: TGCGCCAGCAGTCCCCAGGGTTTGGGCAATGAGCAGTTCTTC
CDR3 protein: CASSPQGLGNEQFF

clone size: -
D gene: TRBD1
V gene: TRBV7-9
J gene: TRBJ2-7
CDR3 DNA: TGTGCCAGCACCTGGGGACAGGGGGGCGAGCAGTACTTC
CDR3 protein: CASTWGQGGEQYF

clone size: -
D gene: TRBD1
V gene: TRBV29-1
J gene: TRBJ1-1
CDR3 DNA: TGCAGCGTGGACAGGGGTCCGAACACTGAAGCTTTCTTT
CDR3 protein: CSVDRGPNTEAFF

clone size: -
D gene: TRBD1
V gene: TRBV10-2
J gene: TRBJ1-1
CDR3 DNA: TGCGCCAGCAGTGAGTTAGCCGGGGGACAGGGGGCTGAAGCTTTCTTT
CDR3 protein: CASSELAGGQGAEAFF

clone size: -
D gene: -
V gene: TRBV28
J gene: TRBJ1-4
CDR3 DNA: TGTGCCAGCAGTCGAGGGGGAATTAATGAAAAACTGTTTTTT
CDR3 protein: CASSRGGINEKLFF

clone size: once
D gene: TRBD1
V gene: TRBV6-5
J gene: TRBJ2-7
CDR3 DNA: TGTGCCAGCAGTTATACCGGGACAGGGGTCCACGAGCAGTACTTC
CDR3 protein: CASSYTGTGVHEQYF

clone size: -
D gene: -
V gene: TRBV7-9
J gene: TRBJ1-1
CDR3 DNA: TGTGCCAGCAGCCCAACAGGGATTGAAGCTTTCTTT
CDR3 protein: CASSPTGIEAFF

clone size: -
D gene: TRBD2
V gene: TRBV5-4
J gene: TRBJ2-1
CDR3 DNA: TGTGCCAGCAGCATATTAGCGGGGGCCTCCTACAATGAGCAGTTCTTC
CDR3 protein: CASSILAGASYNEQFF

clone size: -
D gene: -
V gene: TRBV23-1
J gene: TRBJ1-4
CDR3 DNA: TGCGCCAGCAGGTTACAGGGAGGGCGGTTTTTT
CDR3 protein: CASRLQGGRFF

clone size: -
D gene: -
V gene: TRBV14
J gene: TRBJ2-5
CDR3 DNA: TGTGCCAGCAGCCAAGACCTTGGAGGGTTAGAGACCCAGTACTTC
CDR3 protein: CASSQDLGGLETQYF

clone size: -
D gene: -
V gene: TRBV19
J gene: TRBJ2-2
CDR3 DNA: TGTGCCAGTAGTTGGGACTGGAACACCGGGGAGCTGTTTTTT
CDR3 protein: CASSWDWNTGELFF

clone size: -
D gene: TRBD1
V gene: TRBV12-5
J gene: TRBJ1-1
CDR3 DNA: TGTGCTAGTGGCACAGGGGGCAATACTGAAGCTTTCTTT
CDR3 protein: CASGTGGNTEAFF

clone size: -
D gene: TRBD1
V gene: TRBV6-6
J gene: TRBJ1-4
CDR3 DNA: TGTGCCAGCAGTCGACAGGGGCCGGGTGAAAAACTGTTTTTT
CDR3 protein: CASSRQGPGEKLFF

clone size: once
D gene: TRBD1
V gene: TRBV7-2
J gene: TRBJ1-5
CDR3 DNA: TGTGCCAGCAGCCAACAGGGGGGAAACAATCAGCCCCAGCATTTT
CDR3 protein: CASSQQGGNNQPQHF

clone size: -
D gene: -
V gene: TRBV5-1
J gene: TRBJ2-3
CDR3 DNA: TGCGCCAGCAGCTTGGAAGCGGTAGGGACAGATACGCAGTATTTT
CDR3 protein: CASSLEAVGTDTQYF

clone size: few
D gene: -
V gene: TRBV7-2
J gene: TRBJ2-7
CDR3 DNA: TGTGCCAGCAGCCGCCCTCCCAAGCAAGAGCAGTACTTC
CDR3 protein: CASSRPPKQEQYF

clone size: -
D gene: -
V gene: TRBV7-9
J gene: TRBJ2-7
CDR3 DNA: TGTGCCAGCAGCTTAGGTAACAGAGTTGACTACGAGCAGTACTTC
CDR3 protein: CASSLGNRVDYEQYF

clone size: -
D gene: -
V gene: TRBV30
J gene: TRBJ1-2
CDR3 DNA: TGTGCCTGGAGTGTACGGATGGCGGGTGCTAACTATGGCTACACCTTC
CDR3 protein: CAWSVRMAGANYGYTF

clone size: once
D gene: -
V gene: TRBV5-1
J gene: TRBJ2-3
CDR3 DNA: TGCGCCAGCAGCTTTACCTACACAGATACGCAGTATTTT
CDR3 protein: CASSFTYTDTQYF

clone size: -
D gene: TRBD2
V gene: TRBV2
J gene: TRBJ2-1
CDR3 DNA: TGTGCCAGCAGTGTGACTAGCGGATCCTACAATGAGCAGTTCTTC
CDR3 protein: CASSVTSGSYNEQFF

clone size: few
D gene: TRBD1
V gene: TRBV6-1
J gene: TRBJ1-2
CDR3 DNA: TGTGCCAGCAGTGAAACAGGGGTCTATGGCTACACCTTC
CDR3 protein: CASSETGVYGYTF

clone size: once
D gene: TRBD2
V gene: TRBV5-1
J gene: TRBJ2-1
CDR3 DNA: TGCGCCAGCAGCTTGTCGACTAGCGGGGGGGTTGAGCAGTTCTTC
CDR3 protein: CASSLSTSGGVEQFF

clone size: few
D gene: -
V gene: TRBV5-6
J gene: TRBJ1-2
CDR3 DNA: TGTGCCAGCAGCTTGTGGGGCCATGATGATGGCTACACCTTC
CDR3 protein: CASSLWGHDDGYTF

clone size: -
D gene: TRBD1
V gene: TRBV5-4
J gene: TRBJ2-7
CDR3 DNA: TGTGCCAGCAGCGACAGGGGGCGCCTCGAGCAGTACTTC
CDR3 protein: CASSDRGRLEQYF

clone size: -
D gene: -
V gene: TRBV6-5
J gene: TRBJ1-5
CDR3 DNA: TGTGCCAGCAAGGGAGGAGCTTATAGCAATCAGCCCCAGCATTTT
CDR3 protein: CASKGGAYSNQPQHF

clone size: -
D gene: TRBD2
V gene: TRBV7-3
J gene: TRBJ2-5
CDR3 DNA: TGTGCCAGCAGCCCAAACGCCGGGACTAGATACCCGGAGACCCAGTACTTC
CDR3 protein: CASSPNAGTRYPETQYF

clone size: -
D gene: -
V gene: TRBV10-3
J gene: TRBJ1-5
CDR3 DNA: TGTGCCATCAACCGACAGCATAGCAATCAGCCCCAGCATTTT
CDR3 protein: CAINRQHSNQPQHF

clone size: -
D gene: -
V gene: TRBV5-6
J gene: TRBJ1-4
CDR3 DNA: TGTGCCAGCAGCCCTATTAGCGCAACTAATGAAAAACTGTTTTTT
CDR3 protein: CASSPISATNEKLFF

clone size: few
D gene: -
V gene: TRBV29-1
J gene: TRBJ1-1
CDR3 DNA: TGCAGCGTTGATTTCGGGACTACTAACACTGAAGCTTTCTTT
CDR3 protein: CSVDFGTTNTEAFF

clone size: -
D gene: -
V gene: TRBV19
J gene: TRBJ2-2
CDR3 DNA: TGTGCCAGTAGTATAGGTGGCGGGGGCATATATGGATGGACCGGGGAGCTGTTTTTT
CDR3 protein: CASSIGGGGIYGWTGELFF

clone size: -
D gene: TRBD1
V gene: TRBV5-1
J gene: TRBJ2-7
CDR3 DNA: TGCGCCAGCAGCTCCGGACAGGGGGCGGGCGAGCAGTACTTC
CDR3 protein: CASSSGQGAGEQYF